This TCR beta chain was sequenced in a study of T cells in Graves' hyperthyroidism and ophthalmopathy. Uncontrolled infection, other autoimmune disease, pregnancy or lactation barred patients from enrollment. It was RNA transcripts that yielded the amplified TCR beta CDR3 regions. RT-PCR in the first round (using the HTBI primer set) targeted the TCR CDR3. MiXCR, run by TCRdb on the multiplex PCR reads, gives a single entry per CDR3 protein. The repertoire has fewer than 450,000 distinct CDR3 sequences, 11% to 15% of them found once; the top ten carry 25% to 30%. There are 13 residues in the CDR3. Looked up from germline, CDR1 is SGHRS and CDR2 is YFSETQ. Trimming stripped 4 bases from V and 2 bases from J, with 10 bases between.

This TCR derives from a man aged 50-60 years with Graves' ophthalmopathy. Specimen: blood. The J gene is TRBJ2-7, the V gene TRBV5-1; D call uncertain. CDR3 loop: CASSVLRAYEQYF. As DNA, the CDR3 is TGCGCCAGCAGCGTCTTAAGGGCCTACGAGCAGTACTTC.